Listed here are 26 T cell receptor beta chains from one sample, sequenced in a study of shared clonotypes between healthy human individuals. Clones were read by immunoSEQ multiplex PCR, and TCRdb kept only the in-frame ones, dropping some. The table lists more than 400,000 clones, 70% to 85% of them singletons. Sequencing was done on a sample of PBMCs. The receptors here all came from a woman in her thirties or forties in good health. Some clones in this sample may be carry-over from other donors' samples.

The gene calls are TRBV30 and TRBJ2-7, with unresolved D. The CDR3 is 12 residues long. Per the germline V gene, CDR1 is GTSNPN and CDR2 is SVGIG (reference sequence). Trimming left V 1 base short and J 7 bases short, with 11 bases between. The CDR3 loop reads CAWSGSDWEQYF. As DNA, the CDR3 is TGTGCCTGGAGTGGGTCGGATTGGGAGCAGTACTTC.

J is TRBJ1-5 and V is TRBV28, with D possibly TRBD1 on 6 matching bases. Per the germline V gene, CDR1 is MDHEN and CDR2 is SYDVKM. The CDR3 is 15 amino acids. Trimming took 10 bases from V and 5 from J, leaving 21 bases between them. This CDR3 reads CATVPGTQTYQPQHF. CDR3 nucleotide sequence: TGTGCCACCGTGCCCGGGACACAGACCTATCAGCCCCAGCATTTT.

This sequence joins TRBV4-3 and TRBJ2-7; D gene uncertain. V lost 4 bases to trimming and J lost 0 bases, with 10 bases between them. This CDR3 is 14 amino acids long. Looked up from germline, CDR1 is LGHNA and CDR2 is YSLEER. CDR3 loop: CASSPSPISYEQYF. In nucleotides, the CDR3 is TGCGCCAGCAGCCCCTCACCGATCTCCTACGAGCAGTACTTC.

The chain couples TRBV28 to TRBJ2-7; TRBD2 aligns across 7 bases. CDR1 and CDR2 from the germline V gene are MDHEN and SYDVKM. The CDR3 runs to 16 residues. V lost 6 bases and J lost 2; bases outside the gene matches: 13. CDR3 amino acids: CASRGTFGRSTYEQYF. The CDR3 bases are TGTGCCAGCAGGGGGACGTTCGGGAGGAGTACCTACGAGCAGTACTTC.

V and J are TRBV19 and TRBJ2-3; TRBD1 might be the D (6 bases). Between the trimmed V and J ends, which lost 5 bases and 2 bases, there was a span of 11 bases. Germline values: CDR1 LNHDA, CDR2 SQIVND (reference sequence). The CDR3 consists of 14 residues. CDR3 nucleotide sequence: TGTGCCAGTAGTTGGAGACAGGTCACAGATACGCAGTATTTT. This sequence encodes CASSWRQVTDTQYF.

Only one count was recorded for this clone. The chain employs TRBV28 and TRBJ1-4; 7 bases line up with TRBD1. Germline assignment: CDR1 MDHEN and CDR2 SYDVKM. V gave up 6 bases and J gave up 8 bases; unmatched junction bases: 12. This CDR3 region has 15 residues. The CDR3 loop reads CASSLARGLYEKLFF. The DNA of the CDR3 is TGTGCCAGCAGCCTCGCTAGGGGGCTGTACGAAAAACTGTTTTTT.

The chain combines TRBV2 with TRBJ1-4; TRBD1 might be the D (6 bases). Per the germline V gene, CDR1 is SNHLY and CDR2 is FYNNEI. V was pared by 7 bases and J by 5 bases, with 14 bases between. This CDR3 is built from 14 residues. The CDR3 sequence is CASKGGPANEKLFF. DNA for the CDR3: TGTGCCAGCAAGGGGGGACCGGCAAATGAAAAACTGTTTTTT. Together with reference TRBV2 and TRBJ1-4, the CDR3 gives the full variable domain: EPEVTQTPSHQVTQMGQEVILRCVPISNHLYFYWYRQILGQKVEFLVSFYNNEISEKSEIFDDQFSVERPDGSNFTLKIRSTKLEDSAMYFCASKGGPANEKLFFGSGTQLSVL.

The chain carries TRBV6-8 and TRBJ2-7; TRBD2 might be the D (6 bases). Germline loops: CDR1 MNHGY, CDR2 SAAAGT. This CDR3 is 13 amino acids long. CDR3 sequence: CAAGVNPPYEQYF. The CDR3 DNA reads as TGTGCAGCGGGCGTCAACCCCCCCTACGAGCAGTACTTC.

The chain is built from TRBV5-6 and TRBJ1-1, with D possibly TRBD1 on 6 matching bases. Germline CDR1 SGHDT, CDR2 YYEEEE. The V end was cut by 4 bases, the J end by 6 bases, with 16 bases between. The CDR3 length is 14 residues. CDR3 nucleotides: TGTGCCAGCAGCATCCGGGACACAGAATCTGAAGCTTTCTTT. This sequence encodes CASSIRDTESEAFF.

A few counts support this clone. The rearrangement links TRBV28 to TRBJ2-7, with D hard to call. This CDR3 region has 14 residues. The V end was cut by 7 bases, the J end by 6 bases, with 19 bases between. Per germline, CDR1 MDHEN and CDR2 SYDVKM. This chain's CDR3 is CASNRVAAVSEQYF. CDR3 in DNA: TGTGCCAGCAATCGAGTGGCGGCAGTCTCCGAGCAGTACTTC.

The chain links TRBV7-5 to TRBJ1-3. TRBV7-5 is recorded as a pseudogene. CDR3 length: 18 amino acids. CDR3 nucleotide sequence: TGTGTCAGAAGCTTAGAGTACGAGGCTACGAGCTCTGGAAACACCATATATTTT. Amino acid sequence: CVRSLEYEATSSGNTIYF.

The gene calls are TRBV4-1 and TRBJ1-4; D gene ambiguous. The V gene's germline CDR1 is MGHRA and CDR2 YSYEKL. CDR3 length equals 14 residues. Deletions cut 1 base from V and 8 bases from J, with 11 bases between. The CDR3 protein is CASSQVPVGEKLFF. The CDR3 DNA reads TGCGCCAGCAGCCAAGTCCCAGTAGGCGAAAAACTGTTTTTT.

The rearrangement joins TRBV28 to TRBJ2-1, with D possibly matching TRBD2 (6 bases). Trimming cost V 9 bases and J 4 bases, with 16 bases left between them. CDR3 size: 14 residues. Looked up from germline, CDR1 is MDHEN and CDR2 is SYDVKM. CDR3 sequence: CASSTSWAYNEQFF. The CDR3 bases are TGTGCCAGTTCCACTAGCTGGGCTTACAATGAGCAGTTCTTC.

Only one count was recorded for this clone. The chain joins TRBV4-1 to TRBJ2-7; 7 nucleotides line up with TRBD1. This CDR3 has 16 residues. Germline-derived CDR1 and CDR2 are MGHRA and YSYEKL. Losses at the gene ends were 0 bases for V and 2 bases for J; bases not matched to a gene: 7. CDR3 bases: TGCGCCAGCAGCCAAGACAGGGGGTTAGGGACCTACGAGCAGTACTTC. Translated: CASSQDRGLGTYEQYF.

In the case of this clone: The same CDR3 arises from other DNA sequences in this sample as well. This sequence joins TRBV27 and TRBJ2-7; D gene ambiguous. The CDR3 is 13 residues long. Germline V lookup: CDR1 MNHEY, CDR2 SMNVEV (reference sequence). Trimming took off 0 bases at V and 0 bases at J, with 3 bases between the two ends. This chain's CDR3 is CASSLSPSYEQYF. In DNA, the CDR3 is TGTGCCAGCAGTTTATCTCCCTCCTACGAGCAGTACTTC.

The CDR3 protein is CASSLLTGGSGNTIYF. DNA of the CDR3: TGCGCCAGCAGCTTGCTTACGGGAGGCTCTGGAAACACCATATATTTT. V is TRBV5-1 and J is TRBJ1-3; D is undetermined. Trimming took 1 base from V and 0 from J, leaving 11 bases between them. The CDR3 runs to 16 residues. Germline CDR1 is SGHRS and CDR2 is YFSETQ.

The chain is built from TRBV29-1 and TRBJ2-3; 9 nucleotides match TRBD2. The V segment lost 1 base and the J segment 6 bases; nucleotides outside the gene matches: 11. The CDR3 runs to 16 residues. Germline V gene data show CDR1 as SQVTM and CDR2 as ANQGSEA. CDR3 coding DNA: TGCAGCGTTGAAGGAGGGGCCGCGGGAGGGCCCGATACGCAGTATTTT. Translation: CSVEGGAAGGPDTQYF.

V gene TRBV5-1 combines with J gene TRBJ1-4, with 7 bases lining up with TRBD1. The germline CDR1 and CDR2 sequences are SGHRS and YFSETQ. Trimming took 0 bases from V and 5 from J; bases not matched to a gene: 10. The CDR3 has 17 residues. CDR3 sequence (DNA): TGCGCCAGCAGCTTGGGGGTTACAGGGGAAAAGAATGAAAAACTGTTTTTT. As protein: CASSLGVTGEKNEKLFF. Variable domain in full (rest from reference TRBV5-1 and TRBJ1-4): KAGVTQTPRYLIKTRGQQVTLSCSPISGHRSVSWYQQTPGQGLQFLFEYFSETQRNKGNFPGRFSGRQFSNSRSEMNVSTLELGDSALYLCASSLGVTGEKNEKLFFGSGTQLSVL.

The rearrangement uses TRBV4-3 and TRBJ2-7; 7 bases are shared with TRBD2. The CDR3 is 16 residues long. Germline V gives CDR1 LGHNA, CDR2 YSLEER. V shed 0 bases and J 0 bases; nucleotides not matched to a gene: 5. The CDR3 DNA is TGCGCCAGCAGCCAAGATCTTACTAGCGCCTCCTACGAGCAGTACTTC. Its protein product is CASSQDLTSASYEQYF.

This clone was detected ten times or more. Additional DNA sequences in this sample encode the identical CDR3. The chain is built from TRBV2 and TRBJ2-3, with 16 bases fitting TRBD2. Losses at the gene ends were 8 bases for V and 1 base for J; bases not matched to a gene: 6. The CDR3 has 17 residues. Germline V gene data show CDR1 as SNHLY and CDR2 as FYNNEI. Here the CDR3 reads CASGDGTSGGGTDTQYF. For the CDR3, the DNA is TGTGCCAGCGGGGACGGGACTAGCGGGGGGGGCACAGATACGCAGTATTTT.

For this clone: Other DNA sequences in this specimen translate into the identical CDR3. This chain joins TRBV5-4 and TRBJ2-1; D unresolved. V lost 0 bases, J lost 3 bases, and 4 bases lay in between. This CDR3 spans 13 amino acids. Germline CDR1 SGHNT, CDR2 YYREEE (reference sequence). CDR3 sequence (DNA): TGTGCCAGCAGCTTGGATGGCTACAATGAGCAGTTCTTC. Residues: CASSLDGYNEQFF.

This clone came up once. In nucleotides, the CDR3 is TGTGCCATCAGTGAGTCGGCGGGAGGTTTCTCCTACGAGCAGTACTTC. Translating gives CAISESAGGFSYEQYF. V usage is TRBV10-3 and J usage is TRBJ2-7; 8 nucleotides line up with TRBD2. V gave up 0 bases and J gave up 0 bases; unmatched junction bases: 4. Germline CDR1 ENHRY, CDR2 SYGVKD. The CDR3 runs 16 residues.

CDR3 amino acids: CASSTGTGMNTEAFF. CDR3 coding DNA: TGCGCCAGCAGCACCGGGACGGGGATGAACACTGAAGCTTTCTTT. The chain has TRBV5-1 and TRBJ1-1; TRBD1 is a possible D gene (5 bases). The CDR3 totals 15 residues. V was pared by 4 bases and J by 0 bases, with 13 bases between. Germline lookup yields CDR1 SGHRS and CDR2 YFSETQ.

The rearrangement joins TRBV6-1 to TRBJ2-3; D unresolved. The germline V gene encodes CDR1 MNHNS and CDR2 SASEGT. V lost 6 bases and J 3 bases, leaving 10 bases between the germline ends. The CDR3 loop spans 13 amino acids. The DNA for the CDR3 is TGTGCCAGCAGCAGCCCGGTTACAGATACGCAGTATTTT. Translation gives CASSSPVTDTQYF.

This clone appeared once. The V and J genes are TRBV2 and TRBJ1-5; 7 bases fit TRBD1. The CDR3 has 16 residues. Unmatched junction bases numbered 8, after V lost 4 bases and J lost 2 bases. Germline CDR1 SNHLY, CDR2 FYNNEI. The CDR3 coding sequence is TGTGCCAGCAGTGTCTCGACAGGGTATGGCAATCAGCCCCAGCATTTT. Translated, it gives CASSVSTGYGNQPQHF. The full variable domain, in which reference TRBV2 and TRBJ1-5 provide the parts outside the CDR3, is EPEVTQTPSHQVTQMGQEVILRCVPISNHLYFYWYRQILGQKVEFLVSFYNNEISEKSEIFDDQFSVERPDGSNFTLKIRSTKLEDSAMYFCASSVSTGYGNQPQHFGDGTRLSIL.

This CDR3 reads CASSLGGRGPEAFF. DNA for the CDR3: TGTGCCAGCAGCCTCGGAGGCCGGGGGCCTGAAGCTTTCTTT. The chain has TRBV4-2 and TRBJ1-1; maybe TRBD1 (6 bases). Germline V gene sequence: CDR1 LGHNA, CDR2 YNFKEQ. Trimming pared 4 bases from V and 6 bases from J, leaving 15 bases between. The CDR3 runs to 14 residues.